The entry below gives a single T cell receptor (beta chain) sequence along with its context. Its antigen is still unknown. This entry comes from a study of T cell responses to AZD1222 COVID-19 vaccine. General study findings and limits: Seropositive status at baseline applied to only a handful of AZD1222 recipients.

Produced via immunoSEQ multiplex PCR; TCRdb's table is partial and in-frame only. This sample yields 150,000 to 200,000 clones, of which approximately 90% are seen a single time; around 2.6% belongs to the top ten. Germline V lookup: CDR1 GTSNPN, CDR2 SVGIG (reference sequence). The CDR3 spans 14 residues. V was cut by 2 bases and J by 8 bases, with 15 bases left in between. The sequence came from an adult in good health. The genes are TRBV30 and TRBJ1-4; D might be TRBD1 (5 bases). The material sequenced was peripheral blood, taken on day 0 of AZD1222 vaccination. The CDR3 spells CAWSRDSLLEKLFF. Written as DNA, the CDR3 is TGTGCCTGGAGTCGGGACTCCCTGTTAGAAAAACTGTTTTTT.